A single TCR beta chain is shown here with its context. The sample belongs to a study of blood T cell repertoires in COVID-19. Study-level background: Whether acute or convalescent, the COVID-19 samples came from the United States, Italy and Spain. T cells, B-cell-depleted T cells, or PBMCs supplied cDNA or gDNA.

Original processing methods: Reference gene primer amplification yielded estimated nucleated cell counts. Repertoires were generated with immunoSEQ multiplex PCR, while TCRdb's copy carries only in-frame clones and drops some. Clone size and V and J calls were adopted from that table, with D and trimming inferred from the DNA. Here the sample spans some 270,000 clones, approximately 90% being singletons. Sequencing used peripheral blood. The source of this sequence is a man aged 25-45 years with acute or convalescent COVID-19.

CDR3 loop: CASSLSTVSGELFF. The CDR3 DNA is TGTGCCAGCAGTTTATCCACAGTGTCCGGGGAGCTGTTTTTT. This chain uses TRBV27 with TRBJ2-2; D is undetermined. The CDR3 spans 14 residues. Germline lookup yields CDR1 MNHEY and CDR2 SMNVEV (reference sequence). Trimming took 0 bases from V and 6 from J, leaving 8 bases between them.